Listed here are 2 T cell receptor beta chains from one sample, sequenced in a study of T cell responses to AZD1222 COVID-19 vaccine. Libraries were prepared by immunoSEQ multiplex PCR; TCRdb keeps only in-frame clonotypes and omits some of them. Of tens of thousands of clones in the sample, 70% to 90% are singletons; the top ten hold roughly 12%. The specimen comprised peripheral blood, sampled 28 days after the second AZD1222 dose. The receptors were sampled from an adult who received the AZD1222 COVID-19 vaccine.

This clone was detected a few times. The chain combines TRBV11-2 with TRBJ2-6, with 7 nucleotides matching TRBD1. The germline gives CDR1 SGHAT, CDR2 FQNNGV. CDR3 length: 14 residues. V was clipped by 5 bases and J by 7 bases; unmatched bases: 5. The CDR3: CASSLGQVANVLTF. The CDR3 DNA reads TGTGCCAGCAGCCTCGGACAGGTCGCCAACGTCCTGACTTTC.

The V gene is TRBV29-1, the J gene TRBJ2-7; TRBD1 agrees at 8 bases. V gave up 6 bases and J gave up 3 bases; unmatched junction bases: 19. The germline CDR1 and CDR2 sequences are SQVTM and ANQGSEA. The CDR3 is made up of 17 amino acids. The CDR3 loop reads CSVLGRTGKQRGYEQYF. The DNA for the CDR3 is TGCAGCGTGTTGGGCAGGACAGGGAAGCAACGGGGCTACGAGCAGTACTTC.